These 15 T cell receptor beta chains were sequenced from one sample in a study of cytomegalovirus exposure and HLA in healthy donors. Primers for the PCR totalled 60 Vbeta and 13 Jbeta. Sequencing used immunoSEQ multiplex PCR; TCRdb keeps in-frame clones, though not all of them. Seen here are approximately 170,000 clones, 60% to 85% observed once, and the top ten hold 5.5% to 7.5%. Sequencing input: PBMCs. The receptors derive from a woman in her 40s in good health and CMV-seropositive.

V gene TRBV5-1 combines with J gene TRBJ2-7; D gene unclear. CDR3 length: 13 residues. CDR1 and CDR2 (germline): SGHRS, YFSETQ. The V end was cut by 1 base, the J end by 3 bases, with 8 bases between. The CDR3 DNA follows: TGCGCCAGCAGCTTGCTCCAGAACTACGAGCAGTACTTC. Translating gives CASSLLQNYEQYF.

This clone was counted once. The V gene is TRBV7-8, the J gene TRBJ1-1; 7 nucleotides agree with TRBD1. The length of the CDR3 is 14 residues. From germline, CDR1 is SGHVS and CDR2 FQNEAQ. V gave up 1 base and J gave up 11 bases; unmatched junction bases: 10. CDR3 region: CASSLVGTAFLAFF. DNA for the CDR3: TGTGCCAGCAGCTTAGTTGGGACAGCATTTCTTGCTTTCTTT.

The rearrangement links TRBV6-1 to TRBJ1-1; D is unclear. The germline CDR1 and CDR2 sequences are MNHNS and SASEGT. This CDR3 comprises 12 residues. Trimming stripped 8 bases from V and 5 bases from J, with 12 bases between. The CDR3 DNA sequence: TGTGCCAGCGGAGGAGGGAGGACTGAAGCTTTCTTT. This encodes CASGGGRTEAFF.

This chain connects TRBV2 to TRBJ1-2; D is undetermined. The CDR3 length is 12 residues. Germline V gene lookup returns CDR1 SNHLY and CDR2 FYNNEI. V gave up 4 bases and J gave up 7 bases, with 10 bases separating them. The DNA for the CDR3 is TGTGCCAGCAGTGTCCCTCCGGGTGGCTACACCTTC. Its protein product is CASSVPPGGYTF.

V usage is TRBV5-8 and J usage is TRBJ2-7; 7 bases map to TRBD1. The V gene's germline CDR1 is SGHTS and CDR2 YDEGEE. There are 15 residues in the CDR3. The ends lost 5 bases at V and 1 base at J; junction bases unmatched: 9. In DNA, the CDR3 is TGTGCCAGCAGTAGACCGGGACAGAGTTCCTACGAGCAGTACTTC. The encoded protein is CASSRPGQSSYEQYF.

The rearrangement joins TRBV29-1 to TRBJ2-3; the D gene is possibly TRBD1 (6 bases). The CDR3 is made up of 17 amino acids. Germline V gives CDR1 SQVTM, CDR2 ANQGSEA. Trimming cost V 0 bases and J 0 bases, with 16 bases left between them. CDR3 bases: TGCAGCGTTGAAGATCCCGTGGGGACACGAAGCACAGATACGCAGTATTTT. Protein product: CSVEDPVGTRSTDTQYF.

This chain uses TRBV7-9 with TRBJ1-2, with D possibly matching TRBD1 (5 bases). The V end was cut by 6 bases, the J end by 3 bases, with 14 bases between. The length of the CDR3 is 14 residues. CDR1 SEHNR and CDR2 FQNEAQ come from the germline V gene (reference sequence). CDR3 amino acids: CASRGEAGHYGYTF. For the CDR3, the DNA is TGTGCCAGCAGGGGGGAGGCAGGGCACTATGGCTACACCTTC.

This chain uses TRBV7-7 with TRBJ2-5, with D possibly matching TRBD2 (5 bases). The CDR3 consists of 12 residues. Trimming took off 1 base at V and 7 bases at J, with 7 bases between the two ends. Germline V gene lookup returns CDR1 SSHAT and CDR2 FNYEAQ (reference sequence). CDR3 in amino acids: CASSLDRGTQYF. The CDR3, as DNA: TGTGCCAGCAGCTTAGACCGGGGGACCCAGTACTTC.

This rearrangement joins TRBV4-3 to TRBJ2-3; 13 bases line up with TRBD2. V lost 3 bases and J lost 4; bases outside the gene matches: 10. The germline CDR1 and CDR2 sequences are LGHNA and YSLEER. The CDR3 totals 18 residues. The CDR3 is CASSHRLAGGRGPDTQYF. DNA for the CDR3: TGCGCCAGCAGCCATCGACTAGCGGGGGGAAGGGGCCCAGATACGCAGTATTTT.

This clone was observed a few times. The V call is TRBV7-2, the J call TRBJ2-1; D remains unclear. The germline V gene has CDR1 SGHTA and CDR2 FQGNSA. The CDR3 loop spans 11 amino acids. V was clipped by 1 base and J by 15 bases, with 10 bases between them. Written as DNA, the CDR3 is TGTGCCAGCAGCTTAGAACAGATTCGGTTCTTC. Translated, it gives CASSLEQIRFF.

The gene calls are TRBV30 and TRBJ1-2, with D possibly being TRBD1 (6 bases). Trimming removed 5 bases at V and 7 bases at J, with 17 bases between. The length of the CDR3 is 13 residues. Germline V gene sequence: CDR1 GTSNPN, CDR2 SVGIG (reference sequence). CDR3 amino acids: CAWFGGQRSGYTF. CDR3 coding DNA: TGTGCCTGGTTCGGGGGGCAGAGATCTGGCTACACCTTC.

The CDR3 DNA reads as TGCGCCAGCAGCCAAGGTCCAGGGGGAAATTCACCCCTCCACTTT. This translates into CASSQGPGGNSPLHF. The J gene is TRBJ1-6, the V gene TRBV4-3, with 7 positions matching TRBD1. V shed 1 base, J shed 7 bases, and the junction held 4 bases outside the gene matches. This CDR3 is built from 15 residues. Germline V CDR1 and CDR2: LGHNA, YSLEER.

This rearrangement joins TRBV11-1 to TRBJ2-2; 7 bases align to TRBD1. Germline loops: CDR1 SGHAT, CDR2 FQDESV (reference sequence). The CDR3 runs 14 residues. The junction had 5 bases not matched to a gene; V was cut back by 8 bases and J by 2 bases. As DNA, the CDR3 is TGTGCCAGCGGGAACAGGGGAAACACCGGGGAGCTGTTTTTT. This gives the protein CASGNRGNTGELFF.

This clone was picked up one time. The DNA of the CDR3 is TGTGCCAGCTCACCGAGGCCCCCTCTCGAAGCTTTCTTT. This translates into CASSPRPPLEAFF. The chain recombines TRBV18 with TRBJ1-1, with D uncertain. The CDR3 consists of 13 residues. From germline, CDR1 is KGHSH and CDR2 LQKENI. Trimming pared 3 bases from V and 8 bases from J, leaving 13 bases between.

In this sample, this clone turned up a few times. The CDR3 bases are TGTGCCAGCAGCTTGGAGGGACTAGCGGACGAGCAGTACTTC. Translating it yields CASSLEGLADEQYF. The chain has TRBV5-4 and TRBJ2-7; 11 bases match TRBD2. CDR1 is SGHNT, CDR2 YYREEE, per germline (reference sequence). V lost 0 bases, J lost 5 bases, and 1 base stayed unmatched. The CDR3 covers 14 residues.